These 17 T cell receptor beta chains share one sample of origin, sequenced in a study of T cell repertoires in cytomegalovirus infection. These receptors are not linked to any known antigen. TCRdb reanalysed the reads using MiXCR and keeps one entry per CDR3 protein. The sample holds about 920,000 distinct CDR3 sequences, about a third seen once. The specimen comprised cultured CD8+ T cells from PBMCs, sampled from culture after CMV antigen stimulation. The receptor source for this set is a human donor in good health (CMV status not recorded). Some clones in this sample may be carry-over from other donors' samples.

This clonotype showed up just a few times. CDR3 bases: TGCAGCGCGGGACAGCCTAACTCCTACAATGAGCAGTTCTTC. It is translated as CSAGQPNSYNEQFF. V usage is TRBV29-1 and J usage is TRBJ2-1, with 7 bases aligning to TRBD1. The trim removed 7 bases at V and 0 bases at J, leaving 6 bases unmatched. Germline CDR1 is SQVTM and CDR2 is ANQGSEA. The CDR3 has 14 residues.

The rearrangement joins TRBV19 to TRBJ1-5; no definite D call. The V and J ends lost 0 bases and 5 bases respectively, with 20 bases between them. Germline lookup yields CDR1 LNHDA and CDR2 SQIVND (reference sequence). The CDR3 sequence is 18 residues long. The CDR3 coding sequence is TGTGCCAGTAGTATAGATGGTAATTGGCCCCATCCCGATCAGCCCCAGCATTTT. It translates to CASSIDGNWPHPDQPQHF.

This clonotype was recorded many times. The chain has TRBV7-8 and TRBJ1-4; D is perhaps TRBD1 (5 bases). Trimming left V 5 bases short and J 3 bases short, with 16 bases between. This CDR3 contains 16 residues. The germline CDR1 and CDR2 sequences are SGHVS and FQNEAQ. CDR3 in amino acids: CASSTATGHPNEKLFF. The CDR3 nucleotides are TGTGCCAGCAGCACGGCGACCGGACACCCTAATGAAAAACTGTTTTTT.

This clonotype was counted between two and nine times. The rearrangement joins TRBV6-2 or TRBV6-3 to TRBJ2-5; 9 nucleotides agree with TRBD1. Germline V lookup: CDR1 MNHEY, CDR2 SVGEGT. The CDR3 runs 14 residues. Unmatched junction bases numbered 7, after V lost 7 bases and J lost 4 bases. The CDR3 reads CASISRGQGETQYF. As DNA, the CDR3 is TGTGCCAGCATTTCGAGGGGACAGGGAGAGACCCAGTACTTC.

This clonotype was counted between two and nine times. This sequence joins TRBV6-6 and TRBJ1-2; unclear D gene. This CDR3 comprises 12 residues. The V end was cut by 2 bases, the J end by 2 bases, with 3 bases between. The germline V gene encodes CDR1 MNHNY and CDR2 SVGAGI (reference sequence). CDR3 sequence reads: CASSYLNYGYTF. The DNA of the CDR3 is TGTGCCAGCAGTTACCTCAACTATGGCTACACCTTC.

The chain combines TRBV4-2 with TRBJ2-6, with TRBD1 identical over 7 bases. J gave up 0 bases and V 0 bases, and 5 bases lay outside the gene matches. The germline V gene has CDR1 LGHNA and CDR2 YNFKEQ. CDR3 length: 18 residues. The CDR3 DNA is TGTGCCAGCAGCCAAGAGACAGGGCACAGCTCTGGGGCCAACGTCCTGACTTTC. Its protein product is CASSQETGHSSGANVLTF.

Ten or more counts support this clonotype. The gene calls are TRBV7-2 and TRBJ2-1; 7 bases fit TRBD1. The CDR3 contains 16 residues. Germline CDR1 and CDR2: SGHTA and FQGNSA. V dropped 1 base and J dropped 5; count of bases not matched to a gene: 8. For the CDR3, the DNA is TGTGCCAGCAGCTTAGTGTCTAGGGGGCCCCACAATGAGCAGTTCTTC. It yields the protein CASSLVSRGPHNEQFF. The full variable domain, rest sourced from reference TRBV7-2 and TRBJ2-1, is GAGVSQSPSNKVTEKGKDVELRCDPISGHTALYWYRQSLGQGLEFLIYFQGNSAPDKSGLPSDRFSAERTGGSVSTLTIQRTQQEDSAVYLCASSLVSRGPHNEQFFGPGTRLTVL.

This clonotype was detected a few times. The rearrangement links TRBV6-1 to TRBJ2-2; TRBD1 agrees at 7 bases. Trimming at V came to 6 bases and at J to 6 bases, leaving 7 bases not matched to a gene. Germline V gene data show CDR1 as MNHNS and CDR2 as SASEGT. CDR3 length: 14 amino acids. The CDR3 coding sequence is TGTGCCAGCAGGCCGACAGGGATCGCCGGGGAGCTGTTTTTT. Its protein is CASRPTGIAGELFF.

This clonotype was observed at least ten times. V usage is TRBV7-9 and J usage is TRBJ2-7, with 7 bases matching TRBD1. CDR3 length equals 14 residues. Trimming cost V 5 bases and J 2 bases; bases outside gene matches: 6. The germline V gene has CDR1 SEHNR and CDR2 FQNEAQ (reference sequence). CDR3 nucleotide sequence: TGTGCCAGCAGCGCCACGGGACAGACCTACGAGCAGTACTTC. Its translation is CASSATGQTYEQYF.

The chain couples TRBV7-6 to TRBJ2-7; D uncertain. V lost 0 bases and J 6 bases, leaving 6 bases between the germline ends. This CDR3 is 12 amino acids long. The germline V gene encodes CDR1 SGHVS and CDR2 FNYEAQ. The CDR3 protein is CASSLARGEQYF. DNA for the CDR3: TGTGCCAGCAGCTTAGCCCGCGGCGAGCAGTACTTC.

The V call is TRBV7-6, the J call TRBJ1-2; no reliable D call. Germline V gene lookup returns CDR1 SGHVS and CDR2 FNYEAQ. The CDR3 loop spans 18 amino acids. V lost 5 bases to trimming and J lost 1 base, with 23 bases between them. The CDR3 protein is CASSTTNKTAAINYGYTF. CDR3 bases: TGTGCCAGCAGCACGACTAATAAGACTGCCGCCATTAACTATGGCTACACCTTC.

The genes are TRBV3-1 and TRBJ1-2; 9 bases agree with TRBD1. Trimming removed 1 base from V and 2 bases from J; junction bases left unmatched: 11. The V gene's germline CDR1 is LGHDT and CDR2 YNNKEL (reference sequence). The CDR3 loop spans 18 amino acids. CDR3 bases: TGTGCCAGCAGCCAAGGAGGGGGGGACAGGGCGTCCAACTATGGCTACACCTTC. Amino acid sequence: CASSQGGGDRASNYGYTF.

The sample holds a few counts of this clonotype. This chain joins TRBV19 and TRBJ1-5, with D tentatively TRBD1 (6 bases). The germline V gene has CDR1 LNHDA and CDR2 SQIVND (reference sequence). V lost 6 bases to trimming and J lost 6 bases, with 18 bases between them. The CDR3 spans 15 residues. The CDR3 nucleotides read TGTGCCAGTAGGAACCGGGACAACCCGACTCAGCCCCAGCATTTT. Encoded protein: CASRNRDNPTQPQHF. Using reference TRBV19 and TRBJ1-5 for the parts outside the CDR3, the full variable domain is DGGITQSPKYLFRKEGQNVTLSCEQNLNHDAMYWYRQDPGQGLRLIYYSQIVNDFQKGDIAEGYSVSREKKESFPLTVTSAQKNPTAFYLCASRNRDNPTQPQHFGDGTRLSIL.

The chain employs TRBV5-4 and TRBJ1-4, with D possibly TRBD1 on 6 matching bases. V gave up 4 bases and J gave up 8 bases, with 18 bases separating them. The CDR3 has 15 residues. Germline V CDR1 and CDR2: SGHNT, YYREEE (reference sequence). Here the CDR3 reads CASSGGTPNEEKLFF. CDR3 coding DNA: TGTGCCAGCAGCGGCGGGACACCGAATGAGGAAAAACTGTTTTTT.

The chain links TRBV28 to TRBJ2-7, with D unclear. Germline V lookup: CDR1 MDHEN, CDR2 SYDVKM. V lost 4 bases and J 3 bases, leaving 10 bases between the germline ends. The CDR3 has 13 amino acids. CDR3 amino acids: CASSSGRDYEQYV. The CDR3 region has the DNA TGTGCCAGCAGTTCAGGACGTGACTACGAGCAGTACGTC.

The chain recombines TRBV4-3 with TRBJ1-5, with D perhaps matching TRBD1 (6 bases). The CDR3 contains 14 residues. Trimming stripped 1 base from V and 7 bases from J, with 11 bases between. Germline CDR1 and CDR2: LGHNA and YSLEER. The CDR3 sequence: CASSQAEGTQPQHF. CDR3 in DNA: TGCGCCAGCAGCCAAGCCGAGGGGACACAGCCCCAGCATTTT.

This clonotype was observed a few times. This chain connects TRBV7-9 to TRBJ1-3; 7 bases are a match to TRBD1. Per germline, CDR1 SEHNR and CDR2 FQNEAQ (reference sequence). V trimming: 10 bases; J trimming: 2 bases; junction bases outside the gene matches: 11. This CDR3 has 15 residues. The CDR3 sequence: CATSGNRGPGNTIYF. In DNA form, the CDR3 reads TGTGCCACCTCCGGCAACAGGGGACCTGGAAACACCATATATTTT.